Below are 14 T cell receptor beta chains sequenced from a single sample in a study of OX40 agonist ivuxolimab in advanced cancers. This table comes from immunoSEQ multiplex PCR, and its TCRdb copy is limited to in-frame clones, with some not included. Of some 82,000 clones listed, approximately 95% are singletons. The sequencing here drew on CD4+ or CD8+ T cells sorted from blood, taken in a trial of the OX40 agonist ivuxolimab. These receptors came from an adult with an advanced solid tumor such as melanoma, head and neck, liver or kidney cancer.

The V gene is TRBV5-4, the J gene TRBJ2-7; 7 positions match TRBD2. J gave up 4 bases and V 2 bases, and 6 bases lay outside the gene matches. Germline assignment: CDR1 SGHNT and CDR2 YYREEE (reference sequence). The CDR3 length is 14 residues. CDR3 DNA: TGTGCCAGCAGCTTAGGAGCTAGCGGTTACGAGCAGTACTTC. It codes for CASSLGASGYEQYF.

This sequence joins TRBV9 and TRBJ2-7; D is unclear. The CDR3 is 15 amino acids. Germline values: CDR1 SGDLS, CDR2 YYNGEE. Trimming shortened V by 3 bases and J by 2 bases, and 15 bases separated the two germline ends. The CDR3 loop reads CASSAHHYGPYEQYF. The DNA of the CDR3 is TGTGCCAGCAGCGCCCACCATTACGGGCCCTACGAGCAGTACTTC.

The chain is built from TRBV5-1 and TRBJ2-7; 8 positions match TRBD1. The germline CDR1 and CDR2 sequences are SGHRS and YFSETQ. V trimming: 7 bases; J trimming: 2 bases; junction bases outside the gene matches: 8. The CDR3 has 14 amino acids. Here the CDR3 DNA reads TGCGCCAGCCGCGACAGGGGTAGAGCCTACGAGCAGTACTTC. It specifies CASRDRGRAYEQYF. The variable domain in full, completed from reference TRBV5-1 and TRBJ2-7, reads KAGVTQTPRYLIKTRGQQVTLSCSPISGHRSVSWYQQTPGQGLQFLFEYFSETQRNKGNFPGRFSGRQFSNSRSEMNVSTLELGDSALYLCASRDRGRAYEQYFGPGTRLTVT.

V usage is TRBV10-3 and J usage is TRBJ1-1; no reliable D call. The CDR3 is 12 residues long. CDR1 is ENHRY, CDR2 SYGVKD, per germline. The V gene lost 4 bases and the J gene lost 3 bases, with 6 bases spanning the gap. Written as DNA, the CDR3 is TGTGCCATCAGTGTAGCGGACACTGAAGCTTTCTTT. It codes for CAISVADTEAFF.

The CDR3, as DNA: TGTGCCTGGAGTTCTTACGACAGGGGGCTCTACGAGCAGTACTTC. Its translation is CAWSSYDRGLYEQYF. The chain uses TRBV30 and TRBJ2-7; 10 bases line up with TRBD1. Germline CDR1 GTSNPN, CDR2 SVGIG (reference sequence). The CDR3 spans 15 residues. The ends lost 2 bases at V and 3 bases at J; junction bases unmatched: 7.

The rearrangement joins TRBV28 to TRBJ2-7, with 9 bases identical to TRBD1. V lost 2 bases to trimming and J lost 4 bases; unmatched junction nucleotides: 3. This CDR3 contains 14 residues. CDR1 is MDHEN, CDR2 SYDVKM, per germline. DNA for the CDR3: TGTGCCAGCAGTTTAGGGACAGGGTTATACGAGCAGTACTTC. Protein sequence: CASSLGTGLYEQYF.

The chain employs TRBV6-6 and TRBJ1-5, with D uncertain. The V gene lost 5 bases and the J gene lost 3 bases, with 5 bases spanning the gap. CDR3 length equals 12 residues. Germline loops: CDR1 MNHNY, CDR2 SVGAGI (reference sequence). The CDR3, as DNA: TGTGCCAGCAGTCCCTACAATCAGCCCCAGCATTTT. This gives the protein CASSPYNQPQHF.

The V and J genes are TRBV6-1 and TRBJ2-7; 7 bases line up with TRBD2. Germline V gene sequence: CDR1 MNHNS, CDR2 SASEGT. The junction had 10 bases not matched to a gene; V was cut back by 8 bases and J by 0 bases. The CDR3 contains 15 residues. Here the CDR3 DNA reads TGTGCCAGCTCGCTAGCGGCCCAAATCTCCTACGAGCAGTACTTC. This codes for CASSLAAQISYEQYF.

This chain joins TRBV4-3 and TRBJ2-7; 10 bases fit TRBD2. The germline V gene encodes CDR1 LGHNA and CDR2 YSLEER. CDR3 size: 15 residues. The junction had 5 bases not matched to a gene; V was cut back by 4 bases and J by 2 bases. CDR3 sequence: CASSRGLADTYEQYF. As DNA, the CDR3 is TGCGCCAGCAGCCGCGGACTAGCGGACACCTACGAGCAGTACTTC.

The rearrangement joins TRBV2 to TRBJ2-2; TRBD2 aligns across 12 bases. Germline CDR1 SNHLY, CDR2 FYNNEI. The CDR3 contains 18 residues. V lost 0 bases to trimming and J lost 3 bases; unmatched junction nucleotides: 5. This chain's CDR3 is CASSEATSGSAYTGELFF. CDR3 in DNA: TGTGCCAGCAGTGAAGCGACTAGCGGGAGCGCTTACACCGGGGAGCTGTTTTTT.

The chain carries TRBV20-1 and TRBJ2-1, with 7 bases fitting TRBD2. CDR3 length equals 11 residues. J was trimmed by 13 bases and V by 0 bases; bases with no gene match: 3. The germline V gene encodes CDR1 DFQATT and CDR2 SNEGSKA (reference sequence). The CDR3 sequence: CSARDGGDQFF. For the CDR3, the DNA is TGCAGTGCTAGAGATGGGGGGGACCAGTTCTTC.

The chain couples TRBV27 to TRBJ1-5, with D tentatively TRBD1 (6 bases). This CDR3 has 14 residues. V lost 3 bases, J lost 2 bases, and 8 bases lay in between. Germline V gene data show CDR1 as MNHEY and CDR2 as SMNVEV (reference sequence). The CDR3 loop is CASSFSGGNQPQHF. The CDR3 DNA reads TGTGCCAGCAGTTTTTCAGGGGGCAATCAGCCCCAGCATTTT.

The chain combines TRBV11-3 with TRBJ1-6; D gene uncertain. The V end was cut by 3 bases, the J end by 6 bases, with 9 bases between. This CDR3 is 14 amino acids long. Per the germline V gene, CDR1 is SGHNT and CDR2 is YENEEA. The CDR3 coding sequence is TGTGCCAGCAGCTTTGGGCGGGGTAATTCACCCCTCCACTTT. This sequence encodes CASSFGRGNSPLHF.

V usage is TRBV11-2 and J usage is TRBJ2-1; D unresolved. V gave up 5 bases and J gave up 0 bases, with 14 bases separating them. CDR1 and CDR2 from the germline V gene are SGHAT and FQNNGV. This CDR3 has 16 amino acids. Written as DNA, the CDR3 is TGTGCCAGCAGCCTAGGACCAAGCCCCTCCTACAATGAGCAGTTCTTC. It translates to CASSLGPSPSYNEQFF.